This passage covers 8 T cell receptor beta chains from one sample sequenced in a study of T cell changes during pregnancy in multiple sclerosis. Generated by immunoSEQ multiplex PCR, the TCRdb table keeps only in-frame clones and is missing some. The profile covers roughly 70,000 clones, with about 92% appearing a single time and 2.5% to 3.5% taken by the ten largest. The source was peripheral blood, collected in the third trimester of pregnancy. Every receptor here comes from a female donor in good health, enrolled as a control in a pregnancy study.

The J gene is TRBJ1-5, the V gene TRBV2; D unclear. The V end was cut by 3 bases, the J end by 6 bases, with 9 bases between. The V gene's germline CDR1 is SNHLY and CDR2 FYNNEI. This CDR3 contains 13 residues. The CDR3 DNA follows: TGTGCCAGCAGTGACGGTATCGGTCAGCCCCAGCATTTT. The encoded protein is CASSDGIGQPQHF.

This rearrangement joins TRBV27 to TRBJ1-1, with 8 bases fitting TRBD1. Germline CDR1 and CDR2: MNHEY and SMNVEV (reference sequence). V trimming: 7 bases; J trimming: 4 bases; junction bases outside the gene matches: 2. The CDR3 loop spans 12 amino acids. The CDR3 DNA reads TGTGCCAGCACCACAGGGGGCACTGAAGCTTTCTTT. Its protein product is CASTTGGTEAFF.

The V gene is TRBV7-8, the J gene TRBJ2-7; possibly TRBD1 for D (5 bases). The CDR3 is 14 amino acids. V was cut by 1 base and J by 4 bases, with 11 bases left in between. CDR1 and CDR2 (germline): SGHVS, FQNEAQ. The DNA of the CDR3 is TGTGCCAGCAGCTTAGTTGGACAAACATACGAGCAGTACTTC. As protein: CASSLVGQTYEQYF.

This chain uses TRBV11-1 with TRBJ2-3, with 11 bases fitting TRBD2. The J segment lost 1 base and the V segment lost 4 bases, leaving 1 base of the junction unmatched. CDR1 SGHAT and CDR2 FQDESV come from the germline V gene (reference sequence). The CDR3 has 15 residues. This CDR3 reads CASSSGLAGTDTQYF. The CDR3 nucleotides read TGTGCCAGCAGCTCGGGACTAGCGGGCACAGATACGCAGTATTTT.

The V and J genes are TRBV6-1 and TRBJ2-4; D assignment may be TRBD1 or TRBD2 (5 bases each). V lost 5 bases and J lost 0, with 11 bases in between. Germline V gene lookup returns CDR1 MNHNS and CDR2 SASEGT. The CDR3 is made up of 15 amino acids. Here the CDR3 reads CASSKEGPAKNIQYF. As DNA, the CDR3 is TGTGCCAGCAGTAAAGAGGGGCCAGCCAAAAACATTCAGTACTTC.

V and J are TRBV11-2 and TRBJ2-3; TRBD2 agrees at 10 bases. The CDR3 contains 16 residues. V was clipped by 3 bases and J by 0 bases; unmatched bases: 3. Germline V gene data show CDR1 as SGHAT and CDR2 as FQNNGV. CDR3: CASSLGGLASTDTQYF. The DNA of the CDR3 is TGTGCCAGCAGCTTGGGGGGACTAGCGAGCACAGATACGCAGTATTTT.

V gene TRBV5-1 combines with J gene TRBJ2-5; 7 nucleotides align to TRBD2. The trim removed 3 bases at V and 2 bases at J, leaving 7 bases unmatched. CDR1 is SGHRS, CDR2 YFSETQ, per germline. The CDR3 runs 15 residues. This chain's CDR3 is CASSSSGASQETQYF. In DNA, the CDR3 is TGCGCCAGCAGCTCCAGCGGGGCATCTCAAGAGACCCAGTACTTC. The variable domain in full, completed from reference TRBV5-1 and TRBJ2-5, reads KAGVTQTPRYLIKTRGQQVTLSCSPISGHRSVSWYQQTPGQGLQFLFEYFSETQRNKGNFPGRFSGRQFSNSRSEMNVSTLELGDSALYLCASSSSGASQETQYFGPGTRLLVL.

Only one count was recorded for this clone. The V and J genes are TRBV27 and TRBJ2-1; TRBD2 might be the D (6 bases). Trimming took 10 bases from V and 4 from J, leaving 23 bases between them. The CDR3 is made up of 16 amino acids. CDR1 and CDR2 (germline): MNHEY, SMNVEV (reference sequence). CDR3 sequence (DNA): TGTGCCACATTCCCGATCAGCGGGCCACCTTACAATGAGCAGTTCTTC. This encodes CATFPISGPPYNEQFF.